These T cell receptor beta chains were read from a single sample in a study of patients and donors after allogeneic stem cell transplantation. One entry per CDR3 protein results from TCRdb running MiXCR on the RT-PCR reads. The table lists roughly 960,000 distinct CDR3 sequences, roughly 17% of them singletons. Sequencing was carried out using blood, either unsorted or a sorted T cell fraction (not recorded which). The origin of the receptors is a human donor who was either an allogeneic HSCT recipient or a stem cell or donor lymphocyte infusion donor (not recorded which). It is not recorded whose cells these are; they may come from a transplant donor. CDR3s include the opening cysteine and the closing phenylalanine or tryptophan. The order of the fields is V gene, J gene, clone size, D gene, CDR3 protein, CDR3 DNA. A D gene is named only where the DNA matches it firmly. Not every row has a clone size; where given, it reads once, few, many or a size class.

>TRBV12-3/TRBV12-4|TRBJ1-2|many|NA
CASITSPPGIIDGYTF
TGTGCCAGCATCACTTCACCCCCGGGAATCATTGATGGCTACACCTTC
>TRBV6-1|TRBJ1-3|few|NA
CASSPGGPLNYYGNTIYF
TGTGCCAGCAGTCCCGGGGGTCCACTTAACTACTATGGAAACACCATATATTTT
>TRBV12-3/TRBV12-4|TRBJ1-3|many|TRBD1
CASSSPTGVFGNTIYF
TGTGCCAGCAGTTCACCGACAGGGGTCTTTGGAAACACCATATATTTT
>TRBV27|TRBJ1-1|few|NA
CASSQKSVEEGTEAFF
TGTGCCAGCAGCCAAAAATCGGTAGAAGAAGGCACTGAAGCTTTCTTT
>TRBV29-1|TRBJ1-2|many|NA
CSVEKTGPYGYTF
TGCAGCGTTGAAAAGACAGGCCCCTATGGCTACACCTTC
>TRBV30|TRBJ2-1|NA|NA
CAWSPILREQFF
TGTGCCTGGAGCCCTATTCTCCGTGAGCAGTTCTTC
>TRBV6-2/TRBV6-3|TRBJ1-1|few|NA
CASRTLSVMNTEAFF
TGTGCCAGCAGAACCCTCTCCGTTATGAACACTGAAGCTTTCTTT
>TRBV7-3|TRBJ2-6|NA|NA
CASSLTSGLGANVLTF
TGTGCCAGCAGCTTAACGTCGGGGCTTGGGGCCAACGTCCTGACTTTC
>TRBV5-1|TRBJ2-7|NA|NA
CASSLATGFSYEQYF
TGCGCCAGCAGCTTGGCGACAGGATTTTCCTACGAGCAGTACTTC
>TRBV7-9|TRBJ2-3|NA|TRBD2
CASSLEAGVLDTQYF
TGTGCCAGCAGCTTAGAGGCGGGAGTTTTGGATACGCAGTATTTT
>TRBV11-2|TRBJ1-3|few|NA
CASSRGGFGNTIYF
TGTGCCAGCAGCCGAGGAGGGTTCGGAAACACCATATATTTT
>TRBV30|TRBJ2-7|once|NA
CAWGDVAYEQYF
TGTGCCTGGGGGGACGTCGCCTACGAGCAGTACTTC
>TRBV6-1|TRBJ2-7|NA|TRBD1
CASSEGTGFGEQYF
TGTGCCAGCAGTGAAGGGACAGGGTTTGGCGAGCAGTACTTC
>TRBV7-9|TRBJ1-1|NA|NA
CASSSRLGANTEAFF
TGTGCCAGCAGCTCCCGCCTGGGGGCGAACACTGAAGCTTTCTTT
>TRBV7-2|TRBJ1-4|NA|NA
CASSLEAAATNEKLFF
TGTGCCAGCAGCTTAGAAGCGGCAGCAACTAATGAAAAACTGTTTTTT
>TRBV25-1|TRBJ2-5|few|NA
CASKPRDRQETQYF
TGTGCCAGCAAGCCCCGGGACCGCCAAGAGACCCAGTACTTC
>TRBV20-1|TRBJ2-5|few|TRBD2
CSARAGRVETQYF
TGCAGTGCCAGAGCGGGAAGGGTAGAGACCCAGTACTTC
>TRBV6-2/TRBV6-3|TRBJ2-3|NA|NA
CASSYSRDILTDTQYF
TGTGCCAGCAGTTACTCTCGGGACATCCTCACAGATACGCAGTATTTT
>TRBV4-2|TRBJ2-1|few|NA
CASSQALSGEQFF
TGTGCCAGCAGCCAAGCCTTGAGCGGGGAGCAGTTCTTC
>TRBV12-3/TRBV12-4|TRBJ2-7|few|TRBD1
CASRGTGGLGEQYF
TGTGCCAGCAGGGGGACAGGGGGCCTTGGCGAGCAGTACTTC
>TRBV5-5|TRBJ2-7|NA|TRBD1
CASNLPGQGAEGEQYF
TGTGCCAGCAACCTCCCGGGACAGGGGGCAGAAGGCGAGCAGTACTTC
>TRBV11-2|TRBJ2-1|many|NA
CASSLDHEQFF
TGTGCCAGCAGCTTAGACCATGAGCAGTTCTTC
>TRBV12-3/TRBV12-4|TRBJ2-1|NA|TRBD2
CASSLASGAAYNEQFF
TGTGCCAGCAGTTTGGCTAGCGGGGCCGCCTACAATGAGCAGTTCTTC
>TRBV21-1|TRBJ2-1|few|NA
CASSSLTRDRGYNEQFF
TGTGCCAGCAGCTCCCTGACCCGGGACAGGGGTTACAATGAGCAGTTCTTC
>TRBV19|TRBJ2-2|few|NA
CASSWTTRGTGELFF
TGTGCCAGTAGTTGGACAACACGAGGCACCGGGGAGCTGTTTTTT
>TRBV20-1|TRBJ2-7|few|NA
CSAPQKPGLQFEQYF
TGCAGTGCTCCACAGAAACCGGGACTGCAGTTCGAGCAGTACTTC
>TRBV5-1|TRBJ1-1|NA|NA
CASSLAYQSMNTEAFF
TGCGCCAGCAGCTTGGCCTATCAGAGCATGAACACTGAAGCTTTCTTT
>TRBV29-1|TRBJ2-3|many|NA
CSVDSRVLTDTQYF
TGCAGCGTTGATTCCAGGGTACTCACAGATACGCAGTATTTT
>TRBV2|TRBJ1-6|many|NA
CASSEEMAGTSPLHF
TGTGCCAGCAGTGAGGAGATGGCCGGGACCTCACCCCTCCACTTT
>TRBV12-3/TRBV12-4|TRBJ2-2|few|TRBD1
CAGGQGAGGELFF
TGTGCCGGGGGGCAGGGGGCCGGCGGGGAGCTGTTTTTT
>TRBV4-2|TRBJ1-3|NA|NA
CASSQHGQGLGGSGNTIYF
TGTGCCAGCAGCCAACACGGACAAGGTCTAGGAGGTTCTGGAAACACCATATATTTT
>TRBV20-1|TRBJ2-7|NA|NA
CSAPPAGAYEQYF
TGCAGTGCCCCCCCAGCGGGCGCCTACGAGCAGTACTTC
>TRBV20-1|TRBJ1-4|many|NA
CSASSAGRTNEKLFF
TGCAGTGCTAGCTCGGCGGGACGGACTAATGAAAAACTGTTTTTT
>TRBV24-1|TRBJ2-7|few|TRBD2
CATSDRTGGSYEQYF
TGTGCCACCAGTGACCGCACTGGCGGGAGCTACGAGCAGTACTTC
>TRBV5-6|TRBJ2-3|few|TRBD1
CASTPDRGLQTTQYF
TGTGCCAGCACCCCGGACAGGGGGCTTCAGACCACGCAGTATTTT
>TRBV6-2/TRBV6-3|TRBJ2-1|few|NA
CASISVEGSSYNEQFF
TGTGCCAGCATTTCAGTAGAGGGAAGCTCCTACAATGAGCAGTTCTTC
>TRBV11-1|TRBJ2-1|few|NA
CASSLPLRRSYNEQFF
TGTGCCAGCAGCTTGCCGTTAAGGAGGTCCTACAATGAGCAGTTCTTC
>TRBV2|TRBJ2-4|NA|NA
CASSEGLARGNIQYF
TGTGCCAGCAGTGAAGGTTTGGCCAGGGGTAACATTCAGTACTTC
>TRBV14|TRBJ2-7|NA|NA
CASSQDVWGTYEQYF
TGTGCCAGCAGCCAAGACGTCTGGGGTACCTACGAGCAGTACTTC
>TRBV21-1|TRBJ1-5|few|NA
CASSRRQRAFDPQYSNQPQHF
TGTGCCAGCAGCAGAAGACAGAGAGCTTTCGACCCCCAATATAGCAATCAGCCCCAGCATTTT
>TRBV12-3/TRBV12-4|TRBJ2-3|NA|NA
CASGSPEDTQYF
TGTGCCAGCGGATCTCCGGAAGATACGCAGTATTTT
>TRBV3-1|TRBJ2-1|NA|TRBD2
CASRRTSEGYEQFF
TGTGCCAGCAGACGGACTAGCGAGGGGTATGAGCAGTTCTTC
>TRBV5-1|TRBJ2-7|NA|NA
CASSRTGPFLEQYF
TGCGCCAGCAGCCGAACAGGGCCGTTCCTCGAGCAGTACTTC
>TRBV2|TRBJ1-6|NA|TRBD1
CASSSSGTGNSPLHF
TGTGCCAGCAGTTCCTCCGGGACAGGCAATTCACCCCTCCACTTT
>TRBV12-3/TRBV12-4|TRBJ2-5|few|NA
CASSLGAGQYF
TGTGCCAGCAGTTTAGGGGCAGGGCAGTACTTC
>TRBV20-1|TRBJ2-7|few|TRBD1
CSALDRASSYEQYF
TGCAGTGCTCTTGACAGGGCTAGCTCCTACGAGCAGTACTTC
>TRBV12-3/TRBV12-4|TRBJ1-2|NA|NA
CASSSPQGRPLYGYTF
TGTGCCAGCAGTTCACCACAGGGACGGCCGCTATATGGCTACACCTTC
>TRBV24-1|TRBJ2-1|few|TRBD1
CATSDTTGAAYNEQFF
TGTGCCACCAGTGACACTACAGGGGCCGCCTACAATGAGCAGTTCTTC
>TRBV6-5|TRBJ2-1|NA|TRBD2
CASSSQKAGGPHNEQFF
TGTGCCAGCAGTTCCCAAAAAGCGGGAGGGCCCCACAATGAGCAGTTCTTC
>TRBV20-1|TRBJ1-2|NA|TRBD1
CSARDRSAPGTGVGYTF
TGCAGTGCTAGAGATAGGTCCGCCCCCGGGACAGGGGTGGGCTACACCTTC
>TRBV27|TRBJ1-3|NA|TRBD1
CASKTQGGSGNTIYF
TGTGCCAGCAAAACTCAGGGGGGATCTGGAAACACCATATATTTT
>TRBV27|TRBJ2-6|few|NA
CASSPGSFDAGANVLTF
TGTGCCAGCAGTCCAGGGTCCTTTGACGCTGGGGCCAACGTCCTGACTTTC
>TRBV30|TRBJ2-1|NA|NA
CAWTKSRYNEQFF
TGTGCCTGGACCAAGTCCCGTTACAATGAGCAGTTCTTC
>TRBV6-5|TRBJ2-1|NA|NA
CASRATSNEQFF
TGTGCCAGCAGGGCGACTAGCAATGAGCAGTTCTTC